Each of the 6 T cell receptor beta chains below was sequenced from the same sample in a study of cytomegalovirus exposure and HLA in healthy donors. With 60 Vbeta and 13 Jbeta primers, the PCR was carried out. Assay: immunoSEQ multiplex PCR; the TCRdb copy retains only in-frame clones and omits some. This sample has about 120,000 clones, with about four fifths found just once. Source material: PBMCs. These receptors all come from a woman younger than 35 in good health and CMV-seropositive.

The chain combines TRBV15 with TRBJ2-1, with D hard to call. The germline V gene has CDR1 LNHNV and CDR2 YYDKDF (reference sequence). CDR3 length: 15 residues. Between the trimmed V and J ends, which lost 3 bases and 2 bases, there was a span of 11 bases. Here the CDR3 reads CATSSDNQAYNEQFF. CDR3 nucleotides: TGTGCCACCAGCAGTGACAACCAGGCCTACAATGAGCAGTTCTTC.

The J gene is TRBJ2-7, the V gene TRBV5-6; no clear D gene. This CDR3 is built from 13 residues. Trimming removed 6 bases at V and 0 bases at J, with 10 bases between. CDR1 is SGHDT and CDR2 is YYEEEE in the germline V gene. In nucleotides, the CDR3 is TGTGCCAGCACCCTATTAAGCTCCTACGAGCAGTACTTC. This sequence encodes CASTLLSSYEQYF.

This chain uses TRBV7-9 with TRBJ2-1, with TRBD2 matching 11 bases. The germline V gene encodes CDR1 SEHNR and CDR2 FQNEAQ (reference sequence). The CDR3 loop spans 15 amino acids. Losses at the gene ends were 4 bases for V and 12 bases for J; bases not matched to a gene: 11. CDR3 residues: CASSSGTSGFVGQFF. The CDR3 bases are TGTGCCAGCAGCTCCGGGACTAGCGGCTTTGTAGGGCAGTTCTTC.

The chain has TRBV6-6 and TRBJ2-3; D may be TRBD2 (6 bases). CDR1 and CDR2 from the germline V gene are MNHNY and SVGAGI (reference sequence). The CDR3 length is 14 residues. The V end lost 4 bases, the J end lost 5 bases, and 13 bases lay between the germline ends. The CDR3 DNA reads as TGTGCCAGCAGTTCCCGGGAGTTGGGAGATACGCAGTATTTT. Its protein is CASSSRELGDTQYF.

V usage is TRBV27 and J usage is TRBJ2-1; a weak D match, TRBD2 (5 bases). The ends were cut back, 3 bases at V and 2 bases at J, with 17 bases in the middle. The CDR3 runs 17 residues. The V gene's germline CDR1 is MNHEY and CDR2 SMNVEV (reference sequence). CDR3 sequence (DNA): TGTGCCAGCAGTTTTGGGTCGGGGATTTATACCTACAATGAGCAGTTCTTC. Its translation: CASSFGSGIYTYNEQFF.

The V gene is TRBV12-5, the J gene TRBJ2-7; 7 nucleotides agree with TRBD2. Germline CDR1 LGHNT, CDR2 FRNRAP. V was clipped by 0 bases and J by 0 bases; unmatched bases: 11. This CDR3 is built from 18 residues. The CDR3 region has the DNA TGTGCTAGTGGTTTGGTACTTGCGGGAGCACCAGGCTCCTACGAGCAGTACTTC. It is translated as CASGLVLAGAPGSYEQYF.